These T cell receptor beta chains were read from a single sample in a study of beta chain features in type 1 diabetes. Only in-frame clones appear in the TCRdb table, and some are missing; sequencing was by immunoSEQ multiplex PCR. The top ten hold 0.02% to 0.025% of the sample, which has about 900,000 clones, roughly 17% seen once. The sequenced sample was naive CD4+ T cells from blood. These receptors all stem from a woman aged 18-29 years in good health. Both conserved end residues are part of each CDR3. D genes are given only for firm matches. Some rows have no size entry. The others give once, few or many, or a class for an expanded clone.

clone_size,j_call,v_call,d_call,cdr3_length,cdr3_aa,cdr3_nt
.,TRBJ1-5,TRBV18,.,14,CASSPGQANQPQHF,TGTGCCAGCTCACCCGGGCAGGCCAATCAGCCCCAGCATTTT
.,TRBJ2-2,TRBV7-3,TRBD2,15,CASSRLAGGRRELFF,TGTGCCAGCAGCCGACTAGCGGGAGGAAGGCGTGAGCTGTTTTTT
.,TRBJ2-7,TRBV6-5,.,15,CASSYSRLGAYEQYF,TGTGCCAGCAGTTACTCGCGGTTGGGGGCCTACGAGCAGTACTTC
few,TRBJ1-1,TRBV10-3,.,14,CAIARGGRNTEAFF,TGTGCCATCGCGCGTGGGGGCAGGAACACTGAAGCTTTCTTT
.,TRBJ2-1,TRBV7-2,.,14,CASSLQGTYNEQFF,TGTGCCAGCAGCTTACAGGGAACCTACAATGAGCAGTTCTTC
few,TRBJ2-1,TRBV4-1,TRBD2,15,CASSPAGSRYNEQFF,TGCGCCAGCAGCCCAGCGGGGTCTCGGTACAATGAGCAGTTCTTC
.,TRBJ2-5,TRBV28,TRBD2,15,CASRPGTRKGATQYF,TGTGCCAGCAGGCCCGGGACTAGAAAAGGGGCGACCCAGTACTTC
few,TRBJ2-5,TRBV7-2,TRBD1,14,CASSFHRGQETQYF,TGTGCCAGCAGCTTCCACAGGGGACAAGAGACCCAGTACTTC
.,TRBJ2-7,TRBV18,TRBD1,15,CASSPPAGGTYEQYF,TGTGCCAGCTCACCACCGGCAGGGGGTACCTACGAGCAGTACTTC
few,TRBJ2-1,TRBV5-4,.,16,CASSARLPVGFNEQFF,TGTGCCAGCAGCGCCCGACTCCCCGTCGGGTTCAATGAGCAGTTCTTC
.,TRBJ1-4,TRBV6-5,.,16,CASSYSYALTNEKLFF,TGTGCCAGCAGTTACTCGTACGCACTGACTAATGAAAAACTGTTTTTT
.,TRBJ2-7,TRBV18,.,14,CASSPIVGIGEQYF,TGTGCCAGCTCACCCATTGTGGGAATCGGCGAGCAGTACTTC
.,TRBJ1-4,TRBV6-6,.,14,CASTRPGMEEKLFF,TGTGCCAGCACCCGCCCGGGGATGGAAGAAAAACTGTTTTTT
few,TRBJ1-2,TRBV2,.,15,CASSDPGEANYGYTF,TGTGCCAGCAGTGACCCAGGGGAAGCTAACTATGGCTACACCTTC
few,TRBJ2-7,TRBV29-1,TRBD1,13,CSVVSTGVIGQYF,TGCAGCGTTGTCTCGACAGGGGTAATTGGGCAGTACTTC
few,TRBJ1-2,TRBV21-1,.,17,CASSKVKSCRGIYGYTF,TGTGCCAGCAGCAAAGTTAAATCCTGTCGAGGCATATATGGCTACACCTTC
.,TRBJ1-1,TRBV15,.,16,CATSRDPRNHNTEAFF,TGTGCCACCAGCAGAGATCCCAGGAACCATAACACTGAAGCTTTCTTT
.,TRBJ2-5,TRBV7-9,.,14,CASSLGGGSETQYF,TGTGCCAGCAGCTTAGGAGGGGGGTCTGAGACCCAGTACTTC
.,TRBJ1-5,TRBV5-1,TRBD1,15,CASSTGTGVREPQHF,TGCGCCAGCAGCACCGGGACAGGGGTCAGGGAGCCCCAGCATTTT
few,TRBJ2-5,TRBV2,.,15,CASSEDGLAVSTQYF,TGTGCCAGCAGTGAAGATGGCTTAGCGGTCTCGACCCAGTACTTC
.,TRBJ2-4,TRBV7-2,.,17,CASSLNTAGPAKNIQYF,TGTGCCAGCAGCTTAAATACGGCGGGCCCAGCCAAAAACATTCAGTACTTC
.,TRBJ2-7,TRBV7-2,.,14,CASSFGVASYEQYF,TGTGCCAGCAGCTTCGGGGTGGCCTCCTACGAGCAGTACTTC
few,TRBJ2-7,TRBV18,.,14,CASSQTEPSYEQYF,TGTGCCAGCTCACAGACAGAACCCTCCTACGAGCAGTACTTC
few,TRBJ2-1,TRBV5-1,.,11,CASSFLDEQFF,TGCGCCAGCAGCTTTTTGGATGAGCAGTTCTTC
.,TRBJ2-5,TRBV5-1,.,14,CASSLLLDRETQYF,TGCGCCAGCAGCTTGTTACTAGACCGCGAGACCCAGTACTTC
.,TRBJ2-1,TRBV7-9,TRBD1,17,CASSTLPGTGLGNEQFF,TGTGCCAGCAGCACCCTCCCCGGGACAGGGTTAGGCAATGAGCAGTTCTTC
few,TRBJ2-3,TRBV28,.,16,CASSFHITGFTDTQYF,TGTGCCAGCAGTTTTCATATTACGGGATTCACAGATACGCAGTATTTT
.,TRBJ2-7,TRBV11-2,TRBD2,14,CASSFAGVTYEQYF,TGTGCCAGCAGCTTCGCGGGAGTCACCTACGAGCAGTACTTC
.,TRBJ2-5,TRBV5-6,.,11,CASSFSETQYF,TGTGCCAGCAGCTTCTCAGAGACCCAGTACTTC
.,TRBJ2-7,TRBV7-6,.,15,CASSLFKENSYEQYF,TGTGCCAGCAGCTTATTCAAGGAGAATTCCTACGAGCAGTACTTC
few,TRBJ2-3,TRBV11-2,TRBD2,18,CASSPRKRTSGSTDTQYF,TGTGCCAGCAGCCCCCGAAAGCGGACTAGCGGGAGCACAGATACGCAGTATTTT
few,TRBJ2-7,TRBV6-6,TRBD2,14,CASSYIAGGGEQYF,TGTGCCAGCAGTTATATAGCGGGAGGGGGGGAGCAGTACTTC
few,TRBJ2-7,TRBV19,TRBD2,16,CASSIEKTSGSYEQYF,TGTGCCAGTAGTATAGAGAAGACTAGCGGTTCCTACGAGCAGTACTTC
.,TRBJ2-2,TRBV4-3,.,18,CASSQEAIGGVPTGELFF,TGCGCCAGCAGCCAAGAGGCAATTGGTGGGGTCCCCACCGGGGAGCTGTTTTTT
few,TRBJ1-1,TRBV7-9,.,12,CASSAQGTEAFF,TGTGCCAGCAGCGCGCAGGGCACTGAAGCTTTCTTT
.,TRBJ1-5,TRBV25-1,.,14,CASSESGSNQPQHF,TGTGCCAGCAGTGAATCTGGAAGCAATCAGCCCCAGCATTTT
few,TRBJ2-3,TRBV6-5,TRBD1,16,CASSYSTGLGTDTQYF,TGTGCCAGCAGTTACTCGACAGGGCTAGGCACAGATACGCAGTATTTT
.,TRBJ1-5,TRBV15,.,17,CATSRDSFSHGNQPQHF,TGTGCCACCAGCAGAGATTCGTTTTCCCATGGCAATCAGCCCCAGCATTTT
few,TRBJ2-3,TRBV5-1,.,14,CASSLGVGTDTQYF,TGCGCCAGCAGCTTGGGGGTAGGCACAGATACGCAGTATTTT
.,TRBJ2-6,TRBV28,.,15,CASSLRQAGANVLTF,TGTGCCAGCAGCCTCAGACAGGCTGGGGCCAACGTCCTGACTTTC
.,TRBJ2-1,TRBV18,.,15,CASSPGGKGYNEQFF,TGTGCCAGCTCTCCGGGCGGGAAGGGCTACAATGAGCAGTTCTTC
few,TRBJ2-1,TRBV15,.,17,CATSKGGRTFSYNEQFF,TGTGCCACCAGCAAAGGAGGGCGGACTTTCTCCTACAATGAGCAGTTCTTC
few,TRBJ2-3,TRBV11-3,.,14,CASSLASGSDTQYF,TGTGCCAGCAGCTTAGCTTCCGGGAGTGATACGCAGTATTTT
few,TRBJ1-4,TRBV23-1,.,15,CASSQPARINEKLFF,TGCGCCAGCAGTCAACCGGCTCGGATTAATGAAAAACTGTTTTTT
few,TRBJ1-1,TRBV2,.,13,CASSEQGNTEAFF,TGTGCCAGCAGTGAACAGGGTAACACTGAAGCTTTCTTT
few,TRBJ2-1,TRBV6-5,.,11,CASSYRGEQFF,TGTGCCAGCAGTTACCGGGGTGAGCAGTTCTTC
.,TRBJ2-2,TRBV5-1,TRBD2,15,CASSLTERGTGELFF,TGCGCCAGCAGCTTGACCGAGCGGGGGACCGGGGAGCTGTTTTTT
few,TRBJ1-3,TRBV10-3,.,14,CAISTRDSGNTIYF,TGTGCCATCTCAACCAGGGACTCTGGAAACACCATATATTTT
.,TRBJ2-3,TRBV7-6,TRBD1,18,CASSLAGTGERSTDTQYF,TGTGCCAGCAGCTTAGCGGGGACAGGGGAGAGAAGCACAGATACGCAGTATTTT